Presented here are 16 T cell receptor beta chains from one specimen sequenced in a study of cytomegalovirus exposure and HLA in healthy donors. Vbeta (60) and Jbeta (13) primers were used in the PCR. The protocol was immunoSEQ multiplex PCR, while the TCRdb copy is restricted to in-frame clones and leaves out a portion. The sample lists about 120,000 clones, over 60% seen once, with approximately 4.5% in the top ten. The sample taken for sequencing was PBMCs. These receptors were obtained from a man in his thirties or forties in good health and CMV-seropositive.

About this clone: An end of the junction differs from the germline gene, which may be a read error. V and J are TRBV30 and TRBJ2-4; 11 positions agree with TRBD1. CDR1 GTSNPN and CDR2 SVGIG come from the germline V gene (reference sequence). The CDR3 has 17 amino acids. CDR3 DNA: TGTGCCTGGAGTAAAACAAGGACAGGGGGCCCCAAAAACAGTCAGTACTTC. It codes for CAWSKTRTGGPKNSQYF. Together with reference TRBV30 and TRBJ2-4, the CDR3 gives the full variable domain: SQTIHQWPATLVQPVGSPLSLECTVEGTSNPNLYWYRQAAGRGLQLLFYSVGIGQISSEVPQNLSASRPQDRQFILSSKKLLLSDSGFYLCAWSKTRTGGPKNSQYFGAGTRLSVL.

This clone was detected a few times. V and J are TRBV2 and TRBJ2-7, with 14 positions matching TRBD2. The CDR3 length is 18 residues. Germline V CDR1 and CDR2: SNHLY, FYNNEI. The V segment lost 7 bases and the J segment 4 bases; nucleotides outside the gene matches: 15. CDR3 nucleotide sequence: TGTGCCAGCACGCCGGGACTAGCGGGAGTCCCGGGAGGGTACGAGCAGTACTTC. Protein sequence: CASTPGLAGVPGGYEQYF. Supplemented by reference TRBV2 and TRBJ2-7, the full variable domain reads EPEVTQTPSHQVTQMGQEVILRCVPISNHLYFYWYRQILGQKVEFLVSFYNNEISEKSEIFDDQFSVERPDGSNFTLKIRSTKLEDSAMYFCASTPGLAGVPGGYEQYFGPGTRLTVT.

J is TRBJ1-4 and V is TRBV6-6; a possible D gene is TRBD1 (6 bases). Germline V gives CDR1 MNHNY, CDR2 SVGAGI (reference sequence). V gave up 2 bases and J gave up 6 bases, with 13 bases separating them. The CDR3 length is 15 residues. As DNA, the CDR3 is TGTGCCAGCAGTTACGGTGGACAGTTTGATGAAAAACTGTTTTTT. Translation gives CASSYGGQFDEKLFF.

The chain recombines TRBV10-3 with TRBJ1-1, with D perhaps TRBD1 (6 bases). Trimming left V 6 bases short and J 4 bases short, with 15 bases between. The CDR3 is 14 residues long. The germline gives CDR1 ENHRY, CDR2 SYGVKD. The CDR3 here is CAIRKTGTTTEAFF. Written as DNA, the CDR3 is TGTGCCATCAGGAAAACAGGGACTACCACTGAAGCTTTCTTT.

Only a few counts were recorded for this clone. This chain uses TRBV27 with TRBJ1-4; D is uncertain. The ends were cut back, 4 bases at V and 5 bases at J, with 17 bases in the middle. This CDR3 region has 16 residues. Germline-derived CDR1 and CDR2 are MNHEY and SMNVEV (reference sequence). The chain's CDR3 is CASSYSADTTNEKLFF. CDR3 in DNA: TGTGCCAGCAGTTACTCGGCCGACACGACGAATGAAAAACTGTTTTTT.

Only a few counts were recorded for this clone. The rearrangement uses TRBV19 and TRBJ1-2; TRBD1 might be the D (5 bases). CDR3 length: 15 amino acids. Per the germline V gene, CDR1 is LNHDA and CDR2 is SQIVND (reference sequence). Trimming shortened V by 3 bases and J by 3 bases, and 14 bases separated the two germline ends. CDR3 loop: CASSIIAQAYYGYTF. The CDR3 bases are TGTGCCAGTAGTATCATCGCACAGGCGTACTATGGCTACACCTTC.

The chain combines TRBV28 with TRBJ2-7; 8 nucleotides line up with TRBD2. The CDR3 totals 16 residues. From germline, CDR1 is MDHEN and CDR2 SYDVKM. After removal of 6 bases from V and 4 bases from J, the junction contained 14 bases not matched to a gene. The CDR3 loop is CASRGRGGPYGYEQYF. In nucleotides, the CDR3 is TGTGCCAGCAGGGGACGGGGGGGGCCTTATGGGTACGAGCAGTACTTC.

This clone was recorded a few times. The genes are TRBV10-3 and TRBJ2-7; 10 bases map to TRBD1. CDR1 is ENHRY and CDR2 is SYGVKD in the germline V gene. This CDR3 spans 14 amino acids. The V and J ends lost 6 bases and 3 bases, in that order; junction bases with no gene match: 5. The CDR3 coding sequence is TGTGCCATCAGCTCGGGACAGGGGAGCTACGAGCAGTACTTC. Residues: CAISSGQGSYEQYF.

The chain employs TRBV11-3 and TRBJ2-2; TRBD2 is a possible D gene (5 bases). The CDR3 length is 16 residues. Trimming left V 4 bases short and J 0 bases short, with 12 bases between. Germline loops: CDR1 SGHNT, CDR2 YENEEA. The CDR3 loop is CASSWSGSANTGELFF. The CDR3 DNA reads TGTGCCAGCAGCTGGTCGGGGTCCGCGAACACCGGGGAGCTGTTTTTT.

This chain joins TRBV7-9 and TRBJ2-7, with a possible D match to TRBD2 (7 bases). Germline V gene sequence: CDR1 SEHNR, CDR2 FQNEAQ (reference sequence). The CDR3 runs to 12 residues. Deletions cut 3 bases from V and 10 bases from J, with 13 bases between. The CDR3 is CASSFGAGAQYF. CDR3 coding DNA: TGTGCCAGCAGCTTTGGGGCGGGGGCCCAGTACTTC.

The V gene is TRBV14, the J gene TRBJ2-7; D is perhaps TRBD1 (6 bases). Trimming removed 3 bases from V and 2 bases from J, with 14 bases in between. CDR1 is SGHDN and CDR2 is FVKESK in the germline V gene. There are 15 residues in the CDR3. CDR3: CASSHEQGGPYEQYF. The CDR3, as DNA: TGTGCCAGCAGCCACGAACAGGGTGGTCCCTACGAGCAGTACTTC.

The chain carries TRBV7-6 and TRBJ2-3; TRBD2 aligns across 10 bases. The CDR3 extends over 16 amino acids. With V trimmed by 5 bases and J by 5 bases, 10 bases remained unmatched. Germline V gene data show CDR1 as SGHVS and CDR2 as FNYEAQ. CDR3 sequence: CASSQEGTSARDTQYF. Here the CDR3 DNA reads TGTGCCAGCAGCCAAGAGGGGACTAGCGCGAGAGATACGCAGTATTTT.

This clone showed up just a few times. The rearrangement joins TRBV5-6 to TRBJ2-1, with 9 positions matching TRBD2. The length of the CDR3 is 16 residues. The germline gives CDR1 SGHDT, CDR2 YYEEEE. Unmatched junction bases numbered 8, after V lost 4 bases and J lost 3 bases. In DNA form, the CDR3 reads TGTGCCAGCAGCCATAGGGCTAGCGGGGACTACAATGAGCAGTTCTTC. Its translation is CASSHRASGDYNEQFF.

This chain connects TRBV28 to TRBJ2-6, with a tentative D call TRBD1 (5 bases). This CDR3 region has 15 residues. Between the trimmed V and J ends, which lost 5 bases and 0 bases, there was a span of 8 bases. The germline gives CDR1 MDHEN, CDR2 SYDVKM. CDR3 in DNA: TGTGCCAGCAGTAGCACAGGCTCTGGGGCCAACGTCCTGACTTTC. Its translation: CASSSTGSGANVLTF.

V usage is TRBV4-3 and J usage is TRBJ2-5, with D perhaps TRBD2 (5 bases). Judging by the DNA end, TRBJ2-7 fits better; the J call may be wrong. CDR3 length: 15 amino acids. Looked up from germline, CDR1 is LGHNA and CDR2 is YSLEER. CDR3 nucleotides: TGCGCCAGCAGCCAAGATCACAGCGGAGCCTACGAGCAGTACTTC. As protein: CASSQDHSGAYEQYF.

This chain uses TRBV4-3 with TRBJ2-1, with TRBD1 as a possible D gene (5 bases). The CDR3 covers 13 residues. Deletions cut 0 bases from V and 9 bases from J, with 9 bases between. Per the germline V gene, CDR1 is LGHNA and CDR2 is YSLEER. The DNA for the CDR3 is TGCGCCAGCAGCCAAGATTGGGGCAGTGAGCAGTTCTTC. Amino acids: CASSQDWGSEQFF.